These 22 T cell receptor beta chains were sequenced from one sample in a study of glioma-infiltrating T cells after dendritic cell vaccination listed by TCRdb under 2016. Library generation was performed with the immunoSEQ multiplex PCR assay. Drawn from immuneACCESS, this table holds only the in-frame rearrangements with V and J called that TCRdb kept. Clones are partly lost; checked studies trace under half to an unresolved V gene and leave the rest unexplained. The sample yields tens of thousands of clones; approximately 80% were counted once. Roughly 2% of the sample belongs to the ten largest clones. Here the sequenced sample was blood, taken before dendritic cell vaccination. The receptors here all came from a human donor with glioblastoma.

This clone was seen a few times. The chain links TRBV19 to TRBJ1-2, with TRBD1 as a possible D gene (5 bases). The germline V and J ends were trimmed by 9 bases and 6 bases, with 23 bases remaining between them. CDR3 length: 15 amino acids. Germline V lookup: CDR1 LNHDA, CDR2 SQIVND (reference sequence). CDR3 region: CASARAYSTADGYTF. The DNA for the CDR3 is TGTGCCAGCGCCAGGGCCTATTCCACGGCCGATGGCTACACCTTC. Supplemented by reference TRBV19 and TRBJ1-2, the full variable domain reads DGGITQSPKYLFRKEGQNVTLSCEQNLNHDAMYWYRQDPGQGLRLIYYSQIVNDFQKGDIAEGYSVSREKKESFPLTVTSAQKNPTAFYLCASARAYSTADGYTFGSGTRLTVV.

This chain connects TRBV5-8 to TRBJ2-1, with TRBD1 identical over 7 bases. The ends lost 0 bases at V and 6 bases at J; junction bases unmatched: 12. This CDR3 spans 17 amino acids. The germline V gene has CDR1 SGHTS and CDR2 YDEGEE. This chain's CDR3 is CASSLVHLDRRFNEQFF. The CDR3 DNA reads as TGTGCCAGCAGCTTGGTCCACTTGGACAGGAGGTTCAATGAGCAGTTCTTC.

The chain has TRBV6-1 and TRBJ1-6; D is uncertain. The V end was cut by 5 bases, the J end by 9 bases, with 5 bases between. This CDR3 comprises 11 residues. Germline CDR1 reads MNHNS; CDR2 reads SASEGT. The CDR3: CASSTSSPLHF. The DNA for the CDR3 is TGTGCCAGCAGTACCAGTTCACCCCTCCACTTT.

This clone was counted a single time. This sequence joins TRBV4-1 and TRBJ2-1, with 11 bases that match TRBD2. The CDR3 extends over 19 amino acids. Germline lookup yields CDR1 MGHRA and CDR2 YSYEKL. Trimming removed 0 bases from V and 6 bases from J; junction bases left unmatched: 13. CDR3 nucleotides: TGCGCCAGCAGCCAAGATCGGGGCTTTCGACTAGCGGGGAGCAATGAGCAGTTCTTC. Encoded protein: CASSQDRGFRLAGSNEQFF.

The chain links TRBV5-1 to TRBJ2-2; D is uncertain. V was clipped by 4 bases and J by 7 bases, with 11 bases between them. CDR1 SGHRS and CDR2 YFSETQ come from the germline V gene. The CDR3 totals 13 residues. CDR3: CASSPQPIGELFF. In DNA form, the CDR3 reads TGCGCCAGCAGCCCCCAACCTATCGGGGAGCTGTTTTTT. Based on the CDR3 plus reference TRBV5-1 and TRBJ2-2, the full variable domain is KAGVTQTPRYLIKTRGQQVTLSCSPISGHRSVSWYQQTPGQGLQFLFEYFSETQRNKGNFPGRFSGRQFSNSRSEMNVSTLELGDSALYLCASSPQPIGELFFGEGSRLTVL.

The V gene is TRBV7-3, the J gene TRBJ2-2; a possible D gene is TRBD1 (6 bases). Trimming shortened V by 2 bases and J by 1 base, and 8 bases separated the two germline ends. CDR1 SGHTA and CDR2 FQGTGA come from the germline V gene. CDR3 size: 15 residues. CDR3 coding DNA: TGTGCCAGCAGCTTAGGGACACGGAACACCGGGGAGCTGTTTTTT. This codes for CASSLGTRNTGELFF.

V is TRBV30 and J is TRBJ2-2; 7 nucleotides align to TRBD2. Germline lookup yields CDR1 GTSNPN and CDR2 SVGIG (reference sequence). This CDR3 spans 16 amino acids. The V gene end was trimmed by 1 base and the J gene end by 0 bases; junction bases not matched to a gene: 5. The CDR3 nucleotides are TGTGCCTGGAGTGCACCTAGCGGCTCGAACACCGGGGAGCTGTTTTTT. Its protein product is CAWSAPSGSNTGELFF. Full variable domain (missing parts from reference TRBV30 and TRBJ2-2): SQTIHQWPATLVQPVGSPLSLECTVEGTSNPNLYWYRQAAGRGLQLLFYSVGIGQISSEVPQNLSASRPQDRQFILSSKKLLLSDSGFYLCAWSAPSGSNTGELFFGEGSRLTVL.

This chain connects TRBV6-6 to TRBJ1-5, with D tentatively TRBD1 (6 bases). V was clipped by 5 bases and J by 5 bases, with 19 bases between them. This CDR3 contains 16 residues. Germline CDR1 and CDR2: MNHNY and SVGAGI (reference sequence). The CDR3 spells CASSQGTERRYQPQHF. The CDR3 coding sequence is TGTGCCAGCAGTCAGGGGACGGAAAGAAGGTATCAGCCCCAGCATTTT.

The chain joins TRBV5-1 to TRBJ2-4; possible D gene TRBD2, 5 bases. CDR3 length: 18 residues. Trimming removed 4 bases from V and 0 bases from J, with 20 bases in between. Per germline, CDR1 SGHRS and CDR2 YFSETQ. CDR3 bases: TGCGCCAGCAGCGAGGAGGTGCCCGGGGTTCTAGCCAAAAACATTCAGTACTTC. This translates into CASSEEVPGVLAKNIQYF.

The chain links TRBV9 to TRBJ2-4; 11 bases match TRBD1. The J segment lost 6 bases and the V segment lost 0 bases, leaving 8 bases of the junction unmatched. CDR1 is SGDLS and CDR2 is YYNGEE in the germline V gene. There are 17 residues in the CDR3. The CDR3 nucleotides read TGTGCCAGCAGCGTAGACGGACAGGGGGCTGGTGGAAACATTCAGTACTTC. Amino acid sequence: CASSVDGQGAGGNIQYF.

The genes are TRBV28 and TRBJ2-7; 7 bases align to TRBD1. CDR1 and CDR2 (germline): MDHEN, SYDVKM. V gave up 5 bases and J gave up 5 bases; unmatched junction bases: 6. The CDR3 spans 13 residues. The CDR3 loop reads CASSGDRANEQYV. The CDR3 region has the DNA TGTGCCAGCAGTGGCGACAGGGCGAACGAGCAGTACGTC.

The table lists this clone with a count of one. The rearrangement uses TRBV19 and TRBJ2-1; TRBD1 is a possible D gene (7 bases). The CDR3 contains 14 residues. Germline CDR1 and CDR2: LNHDA and SQIVND (reference sequence). V was trimmed by 6 bases and J by 4 bases, leaving 13 bases between them. CDR3 in DNA: TGTGCCAGTAGCGGGGGACAGCCTTACAATGAGCAGTTCTTC. This sequence encodes CASSGGQPYNEQFF. Together with reference TRBV19 and TRBJ2-1, the CDR3 gives the full variable domain: DGGITQSPKYLFRKEGQNVTLSCEQNLNHDAMYWYRQDPGQGLRLIYYSQIVNDFQKGDIAEGYSVSREKKESFPLTVTSAQKNPTAFYLCASSGGQPYNEQFFGPGTRLTVL.

In its sample, this clone was seen a few times. The chain is built from TRBV2 and TRBJ2-2, with 7 bases matching TRBD2. Germline values: CDR1 SNHLY, CDR2 FYNNEI. This CDR3 is 15 amino acids long. The V gene end was trimmed by 4 bases and the J gene end by 1 base; junction bases not matched to a gene: 3. The CDR3: CASSGSGENTGELFF. The DNA of the CDR3 is TGTGCCAGCAGTGGAAGCGGGGAGAACACCGGGGAGCTGTTTTTT. Drawing the rest from reference TRBV2 and TRBJ2-2, the complete variable domain is EPEVTQTPSHQVTQMGQEVILRCVPISNHLYFYWYRQILGQKVEFLVSFYNNEISEKSEIFDDQFSVERPDGSNFTLKIRSTKLEDSAMYFCASSGSGENTGELFFGEGSRLTVL.

CDR3 loop: CASRPEAEAFF. In DNA form, the CDR3 reads TGTGCCAGCAGACCCGAGGCAGAAGCTTTCTTT. This rearrangement joins TRBV6-5 to TRBJ1-1; D is uncertain. Per the germline V gene, CDR1 is MNHEY and CDR2 is SVGAGI. V lost 6 bases and J 8 bases, leaving 10 bases between the germline ends. CDR3 length: 11 amino acids.

This clone was observed once. V is TRBV25-1 and J is TRBJ1-1, with a tentative D call TRBD1 (5 bases). The CDR3 loop spans 13 amino acids. Germline assignment: CDR1 MGHDK and CDR2 SYGVNS. The ends were cut back, 4 bases at V and 6 bases at J, with 12 bases in the middle. The CDR3 region is CASSASGRSEAFF. CDR3 in DNA: TGTGCCAGCAGTGCTTCAGGGAGGTCTGAAGCTTTCTTT. Together with reference TRBV25-1 and TRBJ1-1, the CDR3 gives the full variable domain: EADIYQTPRYLVIGTGKKITLECSQTMGHDKMYWYQQDPGMELHLIHYSYGVNSTEKGDLSSESTVSRIRTEHFPLTLESARPSHTSQYLCASSASGRSEAFFGQGTRLTVV.

This chain uses TRBV10-3 with TRBJ2-7; a weak D match, TRBD1 (6 bases). This CDR3 spans 13 amino acids. V was pared by 6 bases and J by 3 bases, with 12 bases between. Germline values: CDR1 ENHRY, CDR2 SYGVKD. The CDR3 coding sequence is TGTGCCATCAGGTCGGACAGTATCTACGAGCAGTACTTC. Translation: CAIRSDSIYEQYF.

The rearrangement links TRBV5-1 to TRBJ1-2, with D possibly being TRBD1 (5 bases). CDR3 length: 15 amino acids. Trimming shortened V by 4 bases and J by 4 bases, and 17 bases separated the two germline ends. Per germline, CDR1 SGHRS and CDR2 YFSETQ. Here the CDR3 DNA reads TGCGCCAGCAGCCCCGGGGGGGAGCCTACCTATGGCTACACCTTC. Translating it yields CASSPGGEPTYGYTF.

This chain joins TRBV6-5 and TRBJ1-5; D might be TRBD1 (5 bases). CDR3 length: 12 amino acids. Deletions cut 11 bases from V and 7 bases from J, with 15 bases between. The germline gives CDR1 MNHEY, CDR2 SVGAGI. CDR3 amino acids: CAVLKGNQPQHF. The DNA for the CDR3 is TGTGCCGTCCTCAAGGGGAACCAGCCCCAGCATTTT.

This clone was counted between two and nine times. The rearrangement links TRBV6-1 to TRBJ1-1, with 8 nucleotides matching TRBD1. This CDR3 has 14 amino acids. The ends lost 2 bases at V and 11 bases at J; junction bases unmatched: 10. Germline lookup yields CDR1 MNHNS and CDR2 SASEGT. The CDR3 DNA is TGTGCCAGCAGTGAAATCCTTGGGGACAGGCCGGCTTTCTTT. This translates into CASSEILGDRPAFF.

This rearrangement joins TRBV6-1 to TRBJ1-2; 8 bases agree with TRBD1. The germline V gene encodes CDR1 MNHNS and CDR2 SASEGT. This CDR3 has 13 residues. Trimming removed 10 bases from V and 4 bases from J; junction bases left unmatched: 8. DNA of the CDR3: TGTGCCACCCTGACAGGGGTCTTCTATGGCTACACCTTC. It encodes CATLTGVFYGYTF.

This sequence joins TRBV10-1 and TRBJ1-6; D gene unclear. Germline CDR1 is WNHNN and CDR2 is SYGVQD (reference sequence). The CDR3 sequence is 19 residues long. V was clipped by 4 bases and J by 10 bases, with 29 bases between them. CDR3 loop: CASSVRLRASRGWGSPLHF. The CDR3 nucleotides read TGCGCCAGCAGTGTCCGCCTAAGGGCCTCCAGAGGGTGGGGATCACCCCTCCACTTT.

The CDR3 sequence is CASSPSGAAYGYTF. CDR3 DNA sequence: TGTGCCAGCAGCCCAAGCGGAGCTGCCTATGGCTACACCTTC. The chain links TRBV7-9 to TRBJ1-2; no reliable D call. The CDR3 loop spans 14 amino acids. V was cut by 5 bases and J by 4 bases, with 14 bases left in between. Germline loops: CDR1 SEHNR, CDR2 FQNEAQ (reference sequence).